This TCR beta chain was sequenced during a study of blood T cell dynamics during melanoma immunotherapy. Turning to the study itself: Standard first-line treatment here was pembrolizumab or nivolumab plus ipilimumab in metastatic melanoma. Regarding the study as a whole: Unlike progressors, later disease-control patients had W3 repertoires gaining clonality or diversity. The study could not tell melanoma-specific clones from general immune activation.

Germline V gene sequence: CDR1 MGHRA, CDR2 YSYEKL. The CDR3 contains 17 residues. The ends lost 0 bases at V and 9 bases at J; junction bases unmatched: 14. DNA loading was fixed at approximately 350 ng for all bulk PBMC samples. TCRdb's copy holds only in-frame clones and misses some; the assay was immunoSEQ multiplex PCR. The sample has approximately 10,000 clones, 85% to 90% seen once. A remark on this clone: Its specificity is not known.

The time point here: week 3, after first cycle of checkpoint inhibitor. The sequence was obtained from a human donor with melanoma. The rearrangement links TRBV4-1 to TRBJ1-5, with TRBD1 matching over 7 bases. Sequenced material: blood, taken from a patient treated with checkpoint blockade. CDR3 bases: TGCGCCAGCAGCCAAGATCCCCAGGGGGGAACGAGTTGGCCCCAGCATTTT. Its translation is CASSQDPQGGTSWPQHF.